This TCR beta chain is drawn from a study of cytomegalovirus exposure and HLA in healthy donors. Overall study results and limits: One variant, a missense change in DCLRE1C, was linked in a later analysis to TCR beta V- and J-gene trimming.

The donors gave bone marrow, and they were healthy. PCR primers comprised 60 Vbeta and 13 Jbeta primers. The table came from immunoSEQ multiplex PCR; TCRdb's copy has only in-frame clones and leaves some out. The table has about 160,000 clones, almost 80% seen once. V lost 1 base to trimming and J lost 4 bases; unmatched junction nucleotides: 5. This CDR3 spans 15 amino acids. The germline V gene encodes CDR1 LGHNA and CDR2 YSLEER. In regard to this clone: Its antigen is still unknown.

This TCR came from a woman aged 50 to 65 in good health and CMV-seronegative. Sequenced sample: PBMCs. The genes are TRBV4-3 and TRBJ1-2; 8 bases are a match to TRBD1. CDR3 DNA: TGCGCCAGCAGCCAAGCGCCAGGGGGCTTCTATGGCTACACCTTC. This sequence encodes CASSQAPGGFYGYTF.